This T cell receptor beta chain is from a study of CD8 T cells in ankylosing spondylitis. Study-wide results and limits: Disease-linked clones proved CD8+ and comparatively uncommon in peripheral blood. Within ankylosing spondylitis blood, a TCR beta motif made up of roughly eight highly homologous variants appeared to be characteristic. Reportedly, significant enrichment of disease-linked clones occurred in matched ankylosing spondylitis synovial fluid.

This clonotype was seen at least ten times. What it binds is not known. This CDR3 is built from 15 residues. V gave up 1 base and J gave up 5 bases; unmatched junction bases: 4. 5'-RACE, quantitative and with molecular barcodes, yielded the TCR beta libraries. TCRdb processed the 5' RACE reads anew with MiXCR; each CDR3 protein has one entry. The table shows 200,000 to 250,000 distinct CDR3 sequences, with roughly a tenth occurring only once. The clonotype comes from a male donor with ankylosing spondylitis or in good health (not recorded which). The chain is built from TRBV12-3 or TRBV12-4 and TRBJ2-1, with 8 bases lining up with TRBD1. The sequenced material came from blood, either unsorted or a sorted T cell fraction (not recorded which). In DNA, the CDR3 is TGTGCCAGCAGTTTAGATTGGACAGGGCACAATGAGCAGTTCTTC. Translating gives CASSLDWTGHNEQFF.